Below, 24 T cell receptor beta chains from the same sample are listed, as sequenced in a study of blood T cell repertoires in COVID-19. Method: immunoSEQ multiplex PCR; TCRdb's copy keeps in-frame clones and lacks some. The sample yields some 350,000 clones, 80% to 90% seen once. The sequencing sample was made of peripheral blood. The receptors shown here come from a woman aged 45 to 65 with COVID-19, enrolled during active disease.

This clone was detected only once. This CDR3 is CASSQDRTSYQETQYF. The CDR3 DNA is TGTGCCAGCAGCCAAGATAGGACTTCGTACCAAGAGACCCAGTACTTC. The chain employs TRBV3-1 (or the pseudogene TRBV3-2) and TRBJ2-5; tentatively, D is TRBD2 (5 bases). The V and J ends lost 0 bases and 0 bases respectively, with 11 bases between them. Germline CDR1 reads LGHDT; CDR2 reads YNNKEL (reference sequence). This CDR3 has 16 residues.

J is TRBJ1-4 and V is TRBV19; D not resolved. The V end was cut by 1 base, the J end by 0 bases, with 6 bases between. This CDR3 contains 15 residues. Germline V gives CDR1 LNHDA, CDR2 SQIVND (reference sequence). CDR3 region: CASSIGVATNEKLFF. CDR3 DNA sequence: TGTGCCAGTAGTATAGGAGTTGCAACTAATGAAAAACTGTTTTTT. Full variable domain (outside the CDR3, taken from reference TRBV19 and TRBJ1-4): DGGITQSPKYLFRKEGQNVTLSCEQNLNHDAMYWYRQDPGQGLRLIYYSQIVNDFQKGDIAEGYSVSREKKESFPLTVTSAQKNPTAFYLCASSIGVATNEKLFFGSGTQLSVL.

V usage is TRBV29-1 and J usage is TRBJ2-1, with D tentatively TRBD2 (6 bases). CDR1 and CDR2 (germline): SQVTM, ANQGSEA. Trimming shortened V by 4 bases and J by 1 base, and 8 bases separated the two germline ends. CDR3 length equals 13 residues. The CDR3 DNA is TGCAGCGTTGGGGGAGGATCCTACAATGAGCAGTTCTTC. Translated, it gives CSVGGGSYNEQFF.

CDR3 in amino acids: CASSSQRLAAGYNEQFF. CDR3 DNA: TGTGCCAGCAGCTCCCAGAGACTAGCGGCGGGATACAATGAGCAGTTCTTC. The genes are TRBV11-2 and TRBJ2-1, with 9 positions matching TRBD2. This CDR3 has 17 residues. Germline CDR1 reads SGHAT; CDR2 reads FQNNGV. After removal of 4 bases from V and 4 bases from J, the junction contained 11 bases not matched to a gene.

The J gene is TRBJ1-2, the V gene TRBV5-6; 10 positions agree with TRBD1. The germline V gene has CDR1 SGHDT and CDR2 YYEEEE. This CDR3 spans 13 amino acids. V was clipped by 4 bases and J by 10 bases; unmatched bases: 7. CDR3 DNA sequence: TGTGCCAGCAGCCCTGGACAGGGGGATACCTACACCTTC. This encodes CASSPGQGDTYTF.

The rearrangement joins TRBV7-2 to TRBJ1-1; tentative D call: TRBD1 (6 bases). The germline gives CDR1 SGHTA, CDR2 FQGNSA. This CDR3 is 14 amino acids long. Deletions cut 5 bases from V and 1 base from J, with 11 bases between. The CDR3 here is CASSKGQRNTEAFF. In nucleotides, the CDR3 is TGTGCCAGCAGCAAAGGACAGAGGAACACTGAAGCTTTCTTT. Full variable domain (remainder filled in from reference TRBV7-2 and TRBJ1-1): GAGVSQSPSNKVTEKGKDVELRCDPISGHTALYWYRQSLGQGLEFLIYFQGNSAPDKSGLPSDRFSAERTGGSVSTLTIQRTQQEDSAVYLCASSKGQRNTEAFFGQGTRLTVV.

The chain links TRBV9 to TRBJ1-4, with 7 bases matching TRBD1. CDR3 length: 15 amino acids. Germline CDR1 and CDR2: SGDLS and YYNGEE. After removal of 3 bases from V and 2 bases from J, the junction contained 4 bases not matched to a gene. CDR3 protein: CASSAATGTNEKLFF. For the CDR3, the DNA is TGTGCCAGCAGCGCCGCGACAGGGACTAATGAAAAACTGTTTTTT.

The chain combines TRBV11-2 with TRBJ1-2; maybe TRBD1 (5 bases). V lost 5 bases to trimming and J lost 4 bases, with 14 bases between them. From germline, CDR1 is SGHAT and CDR2 FQNNGV. The CDR3 is 14 amino acids. CDR3: CASSHGGGVYGYTF. CDR3 coding DNA: TGTGCCAGCAGCCACGGGGGAGGGGTCTATGGCTACACCTTC.

The J gene is TRBJ2-3, the V gene TRBV10-3, with 8 bases aligning to TRBD1. CDR3 length: 13 amino acids. Germline values: CDR1 ENHRY, CDR2 SYGVKD. The ends lost 10 bases at V and 2 bases at J; junction bases unmatched: 5. CDR3 bases: TGTGCCACCGGGACAGGTCCCACAGATACGCAGTATTTT. It is translated as CATGTGPTDTQYF.

This rearrangement joins TRBV6-1 to TRBJ2-7; D uncertain. Germline V CDR1 and CDR2: MNHNS, SASEGT. Between the trimmed V and J ends, which lost 0 bases and 1 base, there was a span of 16 bases. This CDR3 spans 17 amino acids. The DNA for the CDR3 is TGTGCCAGCAGTGAAGCGATCAGTCGAACCTTATCCTACGAGCAGTACTTC. Translating gives CASSEAISRTLSYEQYF.

The chain carries TRBV5-6 and TRBJ2-7; 7 bases line up with TRBD1. Per germline, CDR1 SGHDT and CDR2 YYEEEE. This CDR3 is built from 14 residues. The V segment lost 5 bases and the J segment 3 bases; nucleotides outside the gene matches: 8. As DNA, the CDR3 is TGTGCCAGCAGAATTAGGGGACAGTACTACGAGCAGTACTTC. As protein: CASRIRGQYYEQYF.

This clone has only one observation. The rearrangement links TRBV2 to TRBJ1-4, with D perhaps matching TRBD1 (5 bases). Germline values: CDR1 SNHLY, CDR2 FYNNEI. The CDR3 spans 15 residues. The V gene lost 10 bases and the J gene lost 0 bases, with 15 bases spanning the gap. Written as DNA, the CDR3 is TGTGCCATCAGGGCCCTTCACACAACTAATGAAAAACTGTTTTTT. Translation: CAIRALHTTNEKLFF.

This chain uses TRBV5-1 with TRBJ2-1; 7 bases are shared with TRBD2. The length of the CDR3 is 14 residues. The germline V gene has CDR1 SGHRS and CDR2 YFSETQ. V trimming: 3 bases; J trimming: 0 bases; junction bases outside the gene matches: 0. DNA of the CDR3: TGCGCCAGCAGCTCTAGCGGCTCCTACAATGAGCAGTTCTTC. Translation gives CASSSSGSYNEQFF.

CDR3 region: CASSLNTAVYNEQFF. DNA of the CDR3: TGCGCCAGCAGCTTGAATACGGCGGTCTACAATGAGCAGTTCTTC. The chain recombines TRBV5-1 with TRBJ2-1, with D uncertain. This CDR3 comprises 15 residues. The V gene lost 1 base and the J gene lost 3 bases, with 11 bases spanning the gap. Germline CDR1 reads SGHRS; CDR2 reads YFSETQ. Variable domain in full (rest from reference TRBV5-1 and TRBJ2-1): KAGVTQTPRYLIKTRGQQVTLSCSPISGHRSVSWYQQTPGQGLQFLFEYFSETQRNKGNFPGRFSGRQFSNSRSEMNVSTLELGDSALYLCASSLNTAVYNEQFFGPGTRLTVL.

CDR3 nucleotide sequence: TGTGCTAGTGGAGCTCAGGCTTTCTATGGCTACACCTTC. It codes for CASGAQAFYGYTF. This chain connects TRBV12-5 to TRBJ1-2; D is undetermined. Germline CDR1 and CDR2: LGHNT and FRNRAP. V lost 6 bases, J lost 4 bases, and 12 bases lay in between. The CDR3 extends over 13 amino acids.

V gene TRBV13 combines with J gene TRBJ2-1; 9 positions match TRBD1. Germline CDR1 reads PRHDT; CDR2 reads FYEKMQ (reference sequence). With V trimmed by 4 bases and J by 10 bases, 8 bases remained unmatched. CDR3 length: 14 amino acids. In DNA, the CDR3 is TGTGCCAGCAGCTCCCGGACAGGGGCGCTGGAGCAGTTCTTC. This gives the protein CASSSRTGALEQFF.

Regarding this clone: With a much larger clone just one base away, this may be a read error. The sample carries other DNA sequences with the same CDR3. The chain is built from TRBV13 and TRBJ2-7, with D unclear. Trimming cost V 0 bases and J 0 bases, with 3 bases left between them. This CDR3 has 13 amino acids. CDR1 is PRHDT and CDR2 is FYEKMQ in the germline V gene (reference sequence). The CDR3 nucleotides are TGTGCCAGCAGCTTAGGCCTCTCCTACGAGCAGTACTTC. It is translated as CASSLGLSYEQYF. The complete variable domain, with remaining parts taken from reference TRBV13 and TRBJ2-7, reads AAGVIQSPRHLIKEKRETATLKCYPIPRHDTVYWYQQGPGQDPQFLISFYEKMQSDKGSIPDRFSAQQFSDYHSELNMSSLELGDSALYFCASSLGLSYEQYFGPGTRLTVT.

V and J are TRBV5-1 and TRBJ1-1, with D uncertain. Trimming stripped 2 bases from V and 3 bases from J, with 8 bases between. CDR3 size: 13 residues. Germline CDR1 SGHRS, CDR2 YFSETQ. DNA of the CDR3: TGCGCCAGCAGCTTAGTGTCAGACACTGAAGCTTTCTTT. Its translation: CASSLVSDTEAFF. Drawing the rest from reference TRBV5-1 and TRBJ1-1, the complete variable domain is KAGVTQTPRYLIKTRGQQVTLSCSPISGHRSVSWYQQTPGQGLQFLFEYFSETQRNKGNFPGRFSGRQFSNSRSEMNVSTLELGDSALYLCASSLVSDTEAFFGQGTRLTVV.

The chain is built from TRBV7-2 and TRBJ1-1; D might be TRBD1 (6 bases). The germline V gene has CDR1 SGHTA and CDR2 FQGNSA. V was pared by 5 bases and J by 1 base, with 8 bases between. This CDR3 is 13 amino acids long. CDR3 nucleotide sequence: TGTGCCAGCAGCGTGACAGGGAACACTGAAGCTTTCTTT. Amino acid sequence: CASSVTGNTEAFF.

The chain joins TRBV6-5 to TRBJ2-7; TRBD1 aligns across 10 bases. Trimming took 7 bases from V and 3 from J; bases not matched to a gene: 9. This CDR3 has 15 amino acids. The germline V gene encodes CDR1 MNHEY and CDR2 SVGAGI. The CDR3 spells CASTGTGALSYEQYF. Written as DNA, the CDR3 is TGTGCCAGCACCGGGACAGGGGCTCTAAGCTACGAGCAGTACTTC.

This rearrangement joins TRBV19 to TRBJ2-7, with D possibly being TRBD2 (6 bases). Trimming pared 5 bases from V and 0 bases from J, leaving 14 bases between. This CDR3 comprises 15 residues. CDR1 and CDR2 (germline): LNHDA, SQIVND (reference sequence). This chain's CDR3 is CASSLATSYSYEQYF. As DNA, the CDR3 is TGTGCCAGTAGTTTAGCCACTAGCTACTCCTACGAGCAGTACTTC.

The chain links TRBV10-3 to TRBJ2-7; D is uncertain. CDR1 and CDR2 from the germline V gene are ENHRY and SYGVKD. This CDR3 region has 12 residues. V gave up 4 bases and J gave up 2 bases, with 6 bases separating them. The DNA of the CDR3 is TGTGCCATCAGTGTGGCGGCCTACGAGCAGTACTTC. Translation gives CAISVAAYEQYF.

This sequence joins TRBV7-8 and TRBJ2-3, with a possible D match to TRBD2 (5 bases). The CDR3 has 15 residues. Germline V gives CDR1 SGHVS, CDR2 FQNEAQ. V was pared by 3 bases and J by 2 bases, with 12 bases between. This CDR3 is CASSFRNGITDTQYF. The DNA for the CDR3 is TGTGCCAGCAGCTTTCGTAACGGGATCACAGATACGCAGTATTTT.

This clone was found many times. This rearrangement joins TRBV29-1 to TRBJ1-1; 8 positions match TRBD1. The trim removed 1 base at V and 4 bases at J, leaving 8 bases unmatched. The CDR3 has 15 residues. The V gene's germline CDR1 is SQVTM and CDR2 ANQGSEA. This CDR3 reads CSVEVPRGRGTEAFF. CDR3 nucleotides: TGCAGCGTTGAAGTACCCAGGGGGCGAGGCACTGAAGCTTTCTTT.